This T cell receptor beta chain was recovered during a study of blood T cells in healthy people across ages. Study-level information: About one barcoded beta molecule per two T cells was the capture yield of template switching.

A J-beta primer mix and a sample-barcoded 5' primer were used in a second PCR of roughly 7 to 12 cycles. TCRdb re-called the 5' RACE reads with MiXCR, one entry per CDR3 protein. Found here are 1.8 million or so distinct CDR3 sequences, about two fifths of them singletons; the top ten hold approximately 22%. This clonotype was detected many times. Germline CDR1 DFQATT, CDR2 SNEGSKA (reference sequence). Trimming removed 0 bases from V and 2 bases from J, with 4 bases in between. The CDR3 extends over 12 amino acids. The rearrangement uses TRBV20-1 and TRBJ1-1, with unresolved D. Sequenced input: blood. The TCR was taken from a human donor in good health. The CDR3 is CSARDGNTEAFF. The CDR3 nucleotides read TGCAGTGCTAGAGATGGTAACACTGAAGCTTTCTTT.